The clone carrying this T cell receptor beta chain has a handful of counts. Every sample had a minimum of 6.5 million PBMCs isolated. These data originate in a study of blood T cells in healthy people across ages. Together with a sample-barcoded 5' primer, a J-beta primer mix was included in a second PCR lasting about 7 to 12 cycles. TCRdb reanalysed the 5' RACE reads using MiXCR and keeps one entry per CDR3 protein. There are 1.6 million or so distinct CDR3 sequences in the sample; about 31% occur only once, and around 11% lies in the top ten. The CDR3 is 13 amino acids. The V gene lost 3 bases and the J gene lost 4 bases, with 9 bases spanning the gap. The germline gives CDR1 SNHLY, CDR2 FYNNEI.

The rearrangement uses TRBV2 and TRBJ1-1; maybe TRBD1 (6 bases). What was sequenced was blood. The receptor was isolated from a woman in her 30s in good health. CDR3 nucleotides: TGTGCCAGCAGTGACGGAGGGGGCACTGAAGCTTTCTTT. Translating gives CASSDGGGTEAFF.